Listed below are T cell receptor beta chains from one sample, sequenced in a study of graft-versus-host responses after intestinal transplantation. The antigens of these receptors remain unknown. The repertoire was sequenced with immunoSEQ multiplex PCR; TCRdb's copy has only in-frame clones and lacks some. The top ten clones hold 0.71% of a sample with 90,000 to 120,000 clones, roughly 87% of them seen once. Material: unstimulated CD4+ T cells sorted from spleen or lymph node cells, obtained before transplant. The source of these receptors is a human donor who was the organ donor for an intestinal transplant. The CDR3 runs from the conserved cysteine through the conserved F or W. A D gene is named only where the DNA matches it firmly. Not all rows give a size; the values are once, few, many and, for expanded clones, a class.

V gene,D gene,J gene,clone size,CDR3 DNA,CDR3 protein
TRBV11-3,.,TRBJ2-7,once,TGTGCCAGCAGCTTCCAGCGGAACTACGAGCAGTACTTC,CASSFQRNYEQYF
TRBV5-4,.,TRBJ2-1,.,TGTGCCAGCAGCCCTGAAAGCTCCTACAATGAGCAGTTCTTC,CASSPESSYNEQFF
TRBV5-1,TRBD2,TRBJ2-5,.,TGCGCCAGCAGCTTAACAGGACTAGCGGGGGAGACCCAGTACTTC,CASSLTGLAGETQYF
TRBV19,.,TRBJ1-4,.,TGTGCCAGTAGTATCAGGTCGGAAAAACTGTTTTTT,CASSIRSEKLFF
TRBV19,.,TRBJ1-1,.,TGTGCCAGTAGTAGGGCGACGAGTACTGAAGCTTTCTTT,CASSRATSTEAFF
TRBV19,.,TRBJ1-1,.,TGTGCCAGTAGTAGAAAGGCCAACACTGAAGCTTTCTTT,CASSRKANTEAFF
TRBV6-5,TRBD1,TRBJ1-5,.,TGTGCCAGCAGTCTGACAGGGGGCGCCGGCCAGCCCCAGCATTTT,CASSLTGGAGQPQHF
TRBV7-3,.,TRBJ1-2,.,TGTGCCAGCAGCCCCGCAGGGTCTTTTGGCTATGGCTACACCTTC,CASSPAGSFGYGYTF
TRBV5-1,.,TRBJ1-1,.,TGCGCCAGCAGCTTGGGGAGACAGAACACTGAAGCTTTCTTT,CASSLGRQNTEAFF
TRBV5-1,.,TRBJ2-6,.,TGCGCCAGCAGCTCACTACCATACGGGGCCAACGTCCTGACTTTC,CASSSLPYGANVLTF
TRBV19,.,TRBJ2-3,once,TGTGCCAGTAGTAAGACTACAGATACGCAGTATTTT,CASSKTTDTQYF
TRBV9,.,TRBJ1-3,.,TGTGCCAGCAGCGTAGGCGGGGCGCTTACTGGAAACACCATATATTTT,CASSVGGALTGNTIYF
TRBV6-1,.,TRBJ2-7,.,TGTGCCAGCAGTGAAGCCAGGGGCCCCTACGAGCAGTACTTC,CASSEARGPYEQYF
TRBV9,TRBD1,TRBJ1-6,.,TGTGCCAGCAGCTCCGGCGGGACAGAAAATTCACCCCTCCACTTT,CASSSGGTENSPLHF
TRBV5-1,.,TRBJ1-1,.,TGCGCCAGCAGCTTGGGCTGGGAGACTGAAGCTTTCTTT,CASSLGWETEAFF
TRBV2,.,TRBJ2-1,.,TGTGCCAGCAGCCTCACTAGTGATGAGCAGTTCTTC,CASSLTSDEQFF
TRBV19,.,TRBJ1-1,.,TGTGCCAGTAGTCCCGAGACTGTGAACACTGAAGCTTTCTTT,CASSPETVNTEAFF
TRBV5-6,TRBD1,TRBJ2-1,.,TGTGCCAGCAGCTTGGAGCCAGGGGGCTCCTACAATGAGCAGTTCTTC,CASSLEPGGSYNEQFF
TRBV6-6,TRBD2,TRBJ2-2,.,TGTGCCAGCAGTTTCCTAGCGGGGGGTCCTGCCGGGGAGCTGTTTTTT,CASSFLAGGPAGELFF
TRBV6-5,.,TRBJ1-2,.,TGTGCATCCTGGGGCAGACAGACCGGCTATGGCTACACCTTC,CASWGRQTGYGYTF
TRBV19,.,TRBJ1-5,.,TGTGCCAGTCACAGGAGGGGGGCCAATCAGCCCCAGCATTTT,CASHRRGANQPQHF
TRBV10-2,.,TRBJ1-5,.,TGCGCCAGCGGGGAGGTGATTACAGGCAATCAGCCCCAGCATTTT,CASGEVITGNQPQHF
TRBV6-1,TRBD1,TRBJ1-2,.,TGTGCCAGCAGACCGGGACAGGGGACAAACTATGGCTACACCTTC,CASRPGQGTNYGYTF
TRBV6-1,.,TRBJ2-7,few,TGTGCCAGCCGGAGCGCCAGGGGGGCCTACGAGCAGTACTTC,CASRSARGAYEQYF
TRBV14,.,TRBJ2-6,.,TGTGCCAGCAGCCAACGAGGGCGAGGGGCCAACGTCCTGACTTTC,CASSQRGRGANVLTF
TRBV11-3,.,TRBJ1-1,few,TGTGCCAGCAGCTTGCGAGGGAGGGGGGGGGAAGCTTTCTTT,CASSLRGRGGEAFF
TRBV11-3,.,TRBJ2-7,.,TGTGCCAGCAGCTTCGCCGGGACGGGAGTTGCCTACGAGCAGTACTTC,CASSFAGTGVAYEQYF
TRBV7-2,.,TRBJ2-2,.,TGTGCCAGCAGCGCGTTGGGGAGCCTCACCGGGGAGCTGTTTTTT,CASSALGSLTGELFF
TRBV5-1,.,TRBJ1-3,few,TGCGCCAGCAGCTACGGACCTCAAGACACCATATATTTT,CASSYGPQDTIYF
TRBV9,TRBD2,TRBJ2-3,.,TGTGCCAGCAGCTTGACAAGCGGGAGGAGCACAGATACGCAGTATTTT,CASSLTSGRSTDTQYF
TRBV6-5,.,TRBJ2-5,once,TGTGCCAGCAGTGAAGATGGGGCGCGGTGGACCCAGTACTTC,CASSEDGARWTQYF
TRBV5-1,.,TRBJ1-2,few,TGCGCCAGCAGCTTGCAGGGATATGGCTACACCTTC,CASSLQGYGYTF
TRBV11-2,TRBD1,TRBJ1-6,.,TGTGCCAGCAGCTTCGACAGGGGGAATTCACCCCTCCACTTT,CASSFDRGNSPLHF
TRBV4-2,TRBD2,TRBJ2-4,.,TGTGCCAGCAGCCTGGGAGGAGTAGCGGGGGGTCGGGGAGACATTCAGTACTTC,CASSLGGVAGGRGDIQYF
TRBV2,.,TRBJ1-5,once,TGTGCCAGCCGTGGCCAGGCAAATCAGGGCCAGCATTTT,CASRGQANQGQHF
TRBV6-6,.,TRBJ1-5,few,TGTGCCAGCAGTTCCTCAACAGGGAAGAGCAATCAGCCCCAGCATTTT,CASSSSTGKSNQPQHF
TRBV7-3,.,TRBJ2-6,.,TGTGCCAGCAGCCAAACGACTTCTGGGGCCAACGTCCTGACTTTC,CASSQTTSGANVLTF
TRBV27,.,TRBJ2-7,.,TGTGCCAGCACGGACAGCTTATCCTACGAGCAGTACTTC,CASTDSLSYEQYF